The entry below describes one T cell receptor beta chain. This record belongs to a study of response to subunit inactivated influenza vaccine. MiXCR, applied by TCRdb to the RT-PCR reads, yields one record per CDR3 protein. This table holds roughly 170,000 distinct CDR3 sequences, around 9% found once. In germline, CDR1 is MGHRA, CDR2 YSYEKL. The CDR3 totals 14 residues. Trimming stripped 2 bases from V and 5 bases from J, with 12 bases between. The TCR was taken from a man aged 50 to 60 who received an inactivated influenza vaccine. The specimen comprised non-naive T cells sorted from PBMCs, sampled on the day of vaccination. The chain uses TRBV4-1 and TRBJ2-5, with D perhaps TRBD1 (6 bases). CDR3 sequence reads: CASSQPIQGETQYF. The DNA for the CDR3 is TGCGCCAGCAGCCAACCCATTCAGGGGGAGACCCAGTACTTC.